These 24 T cell receptor beta chains came from one sample sequenced in a study of metastatic and nonmetastatic thyroid tumors. Treatment of any kind had been given to no patient before thyroid surgery. TCRdb used MiXCR to call clones anew from the PCR reads. This repertoire shows about 38,000 clones, around 47% found once; its top ten account for approximately 24%. Sequencing used tumor tissue. These receptors were taken from a male donor with papillary thyroid cancer or a benign thyroid nodule (not recorded which). Some clones in this sample may be carry-over from other donors' samples.

This clone is judged medium-sized. A much larger clone sits a single nucleotide away, making a read error possible. The same CDR3 is also encoded by other DNA sequences in this sample. The chain combines TRBV13 with TRBJ1-3; D not resolved. Germline CDR1 is PRHDT and CDR2 is FYEKMQ (reference sequence). The length of the CDR3 is 13 residues. Here the CDR3 reads CASSLEGQSNVVF. CDR3 sequence (DNA): TGCGCCAGCAGCTTAGAGGGCCAGTCAAATGTTGTTTTT.

The V gene is TRBV5-1, the J gene TRBJ2-7; 7 bases are a match to TRBD2. The germline V gene has CDR1 SGHRS and CDR2 YFSETQ. V lost 4 bases, J lost 5 bases, and 15 bases stayed unmatched. The CDR3 loop spans 16 amino acids. This chain's CDR3 is CASSEPGIRTRDEQYF. DNA of the CDR3: TGCGCCAGCAGCGAACCAGGGATTCGGACTAGAGACGAGCAGTACTTC.

This clone showed up many times. The V and J genes are TRBV6-1 and TRBJ2-5; 9 bases align to TRBD1. The CDR3 extends over 14 amino acids. Germline trimming cut 7 bases from V and 3 bases from J; bases unmatched to any gene: 6. Germline CDR1 MNHNS, CDR2 SASEGT. The CDR3 DNA is TGTGCCAGCATGGGACAGGGTAACAAAGAGACCCAGTACTTC. This translates into CASMGQGNKETQYF.

The CDR3 sequence is CASSTRQGADTGELFF. As DNA, the CDR3 is TGTGCCAGCAGCACCCGACAGGGGGCGGACACCGGGGAGCTGTTTTTT. This chain connects TRBV11-3 to TRBJ2-2, with TRBD1 matching over 10 bases. CDR3 length equals 16 residues. Trimming cost V 5 bases and J 3 bases; bases outside gene matches: 6. The germline V gene has CDR1 SGHNT and CDR2 YENEEA. Filled out from reference TRBV11-3 and TRBJ2-2, the complete variable domain reads EAGVVQSPRYKIIEKKQPVAFWCNPISGHNTLYWYLQNLGQGPELLIRYENEEAVDDSQLPKDRFSAERLKGVDSTLKIQPAELGDSAVYLCASSTRQGADTGELFFGEGSRLTVL.

The chain employs TRBV27 and TRBJ2-7; D is possibly TRBD2 (7 bases). The CDR3 runs 15 residues. V was shortened by 0 bases and J by 7 bases, with 16 bases between the two germline ends. Germline V gene sequence: CDR1 MNHEY, CDR2 SMNVEV (reference sequence). The CDR3 protein is CASSLSGGSGGEQYF. Here the CDR3 DNA reads TGTGCCAGCAGTTTATCAGGGGGTTCGGGGGGTGAGCAGTACTTC.

This chain connects TRBV7-8 to TRBJ1-2; 8 nucleotides agree with TRBD1. The germline CDR1 and CDR2 sequences are SGHVS and FQNEAQ. Unmatched junction bases numbered 9, after V lost 5 bases and J lost 4 bases. This CDR3 contains 15 residues. The CDR3 region has the DNA TGTGCCAGCAGCCCTACAGTCCAGGGGGCCTATGGCTACACCTTC. It is translated as CASSPTVQGAYGYTF.

The genes are TRBV7-9 and TRBJ1-2; maybe TRBD1 (6 bases). The ends were cut back, 0 bases at V and 8 bases at J, with 16 bases in the middle. The CDR3 has 15 residues. CDR1 is SEHNR, CDR2 FQNEAQ, per germline (reference sequence). The DNA of the CDR3 is TGTGCCAGCAGCTTAGCGGGAAGGCAGGGGATGGGCTACACCTTC. It codes for CASSLAGRQGMGYTF.

This clone appeared a few times. J is TRBJ1-2 and V is TRBV6-6; D gene uncertain. The V end lost 3 bases, the J end lost 7 bases, and 12 bases lay between the germline ends. The CDR3 length is 13 residues. Germline CDR1 reads MNHNY; CDR2 reads SVGAGI (reference sequence). CDR3 protein: CASSYRGVGGYTF. CDR3 nucleotides: TGTGCCAGCAGTTATCGGGGTGTAGGTGGCTACACCTTC.

The J gene is TRBJ2-1, the V gene TRBV20-1; D is uncertain. The CDR3 has 12 amino acids. V was pared by 3 bases and J by 7 bases, with 10 bases between. The germline gives CDR1 DFQATT, CDR2 SNEGSKA (reference sequence). The DNA of the CDR3 is TGCAGTGCTAGTCGAGGACCGAATGAGCAGTTCTTC. Its translation is CSASRGPNEQFF.

This clone was detected a few times. The J gene is TRBJ1-6, the V gene TRBV10-3; D is possibly TRBD1 (6 bases). V was cut by 6 bases and J by 10 bases, with 13 bases left in between. From germline, CDR1 is ENHRY and CDR2 SYGVKD. CDR3 length equals 13 residues. CDR3 region: CAISGRGDSPLHF. The CDR3 coding sequence is TGTGCCATCAGCGGGAGGGGGGACTCACCCCTCCACTTT.

Of note for this clone: The same CDR3 is also encoded by other DNA sequences in this sample. J is TRBJ1-6 and V is TRBV27, with 7 bases identical to TRBD1. The CDR3 runs to 16 residues. Germline loops: CDR1 MNHEY, CDR2 SMNVEV (reference sequence). Unmatched junction bases numbered 6, after V lost 6 bases and J lost 1 base. Here the CDR3 DNA reads TGTGCCAGCAGCCGAGCAGGGGGGTCCTATAATTCACCCCTCCACTTT. It specifies CASSRAGGSYNSPLHF.

By proportion, this clone is large. This chain links TRBV28 with TRBJ2-1, with TRBD2 as a possible D gene (6 bases). The CDR3 has 18 residues. Germline V CDR1 and CDR2: MDHEN, SYDVKM. Trimming stripped 3 bases from V and 4 bases from J, with 22 bases between. This chain's CDR3 is CASSFSPGRDGGYNEQFF. As DNA, the CDR3 is TGTGCCAGCAGTTTCTCCCCCGGCCGTGACGGAGGGTACAATGAGCAGTTCTTC. The complete variable domain, with remaining parts taken from reference TRBV28 and TRBJ2-1, reads DVKVTQSSRYLVKRTGEKVFLECVQDMDHENMFWYRQDPGLGLRLIYFSYDVKMKEKGDIPEGYSVSREKKERFSLILESASTNQTSMYLCASSFSPGRDGGYNEQFFGPGTRLTVL.

The V and J genes are TRBV28 and TRBJ2-3; weak D call: TRBD2 (5 bases). From germline, CDR1 is MDHEN and CDR2 SYDVKM. V was cut by 1 base and J by 5 bases, with 10 bases left in between. The CDR3 spans 14 residues. The CDR3 region is CASSLSLRVDTQYF. CDR3 DNA sequence: TGTGCCAGCAGTTTATCTTTGAGGGTAGATACGCAGTATTTT.

The CDR3 bases are TGCGCCAGCACCGACGGAGCCTACGAGCAGTACTTC. As protein: CASTDGAYEQYF. This chain links TRBV5-1 with TRBJ2-7, with no clear D. CDR3 size: 12 residues. V was clipped by 6 bases and J by 2 bases, with 9 bases between them. The germline gives CDR1 SGHRS, CDR2 YFSETQ. Complete variable domain (other parts from reference TRBV5-1 and TRBJ2-7): KAGVTQTPRYLIKTRGQQVTLSCSPISGHRSVSWYQQTPGQGLQFLFEYFSETQRNKGNFPGRFSGRQFSNSRSEMNVSTLELGDSALYLCASTDGAYEQYFGPGTRLTVT.

V gene TRBV25-1 combines with J gene TRBJ2-7; TRBD1 aligns across 12 bases. This CDR3 has 16 amino acids. V was pared by 4 bases and J by 6 bases, with 10 bases of the junction left unmatched. Germline lookup yields CDR1 MGHDK and CDR2 SYGVNS. The CDR3 DNA reads TGTGCCAGCAGTGGCAACTCCGGGACAGGGGGCACCGAGCAGTACTTC. It specifies CASSGNSGTGGTEQYF.

The rearrangement links TRBV5-1 to TRBJ2-3; TRBD2 matches 10 bases. Germline loops: CDR1 SGHRS, CDR2 YFSETQ. Unmatched junction bases numbered 8, after V lost 3 bases and J lost 4 bases. The CDR3 length is 16 residues. The CDR3 sequence: CASSSQGLAGADTQYF. The CDR3 bases are TGCGCCAGCAGCTCCCAGGGGCTAGCGGGAGCAGATACGCAGTATTTT.

The chain is built from TRBV5-1 and TRBJ2-7; D is perhaps TRBD1 (6 bases). This CDR3 comprises 13 residues. Germline loops: CDR1 SGHRS, CDR2 YFSETQ. V lost 6 bases, J lost 2 bases, and 12 bases lay in between. In nucleotides, the CDR3 is TGCGCCAGCACCCAGGACAGTGCCTACGAGCAGTACTTC. Its protein is CASTQDSAYEQYF. The full variable domain, rest sourced from reference TRBV5-1 and TRBJ2-7, is KAGVTQTPRYLIKTRGQQVTLSCSPISGHRSVSWYQQTPGQGLQFLFEYFSETQRNKGNFPGRFSGRQFSNSRSEMNVSTLELGDSALYLCASTQDSAYEQYFGPGTRLTVT.

The CDR3 loop is CASSMGDRSEQYF. CDR3 coding DNA: TGTGCCAGCTCCATGGGTGACAGAAGCGAGCAGTACTTC. The chain combines TRBV12-3 or TRBV12-4 with TRBJ2-7; D is possibly TRBD1 (5 bases). The germline V and J ends were trimmed by 8 bases and 6 bases, with 17 bases remaining between them. The CDR3 spans 13 residues.

This clone was seen a handful of times. This sample includes further DNA sequences coding for the same CDR3. The chain has TRBV11-2 and TRBJ2-7, with 12 bases aligning to TRBD2. The CDR3 extends over 15 amino acids. Germline V CDR1 and CDR2: SGHAT, FQNNGV. J was trimmed by 4 bases and V by 2 bases; bases with no gene match: 3. The CDR3 here is CASSLLAGGTYEQYF. CDR3 DNA: TGTGCCAGCAGCTTACTAGCGGGGGGGACTTACGAGCAGTACTTC.

This clone is judged large. The chain has TRBV30 and TRBJ1-3, with D possibly matching TRBD1 (6 bases). Germline V lookup: CDR1 GTSNPN, CDR2 SVGIG (reference sequence). V lost 0 bases and J lost 0, with 9 bases in between. The CDR3 totals 15 residues. As DNA, the CDR3 is TGTGCCTGGAGTGTAGGGGGGCACTCTGGAAACACCATATATTTT. Encoded protein: CAWSVGGHSGNTIYF.

The chain couples TRBV24-1 to TRBJ2-3, with 8 bases that match TRBD2. This CDR3 has 16 residues. V was pared by 2 bases and J by 7 bases, with 10 bases of the junction left unmatched. Germline CDR1 reads KGHDR; CDR2 reads SFDVKD. The chain's CDR3 is CATSDSTPGLVYTQYF. CDR3 DNA sequence: TGTGCCACCAGTGATTCCACGCCGGGACTAGTTTATACGCAGTATTTT.

V and J are TRBV10-2 and TRBJ1-2, with D possibly matching TRBD1 (6 bases). Between the trimmed V and J ends, which lost 10 bases and 1 base, there was a span of 19 bases. The CDR3 is 15 residues long. Germline CDR1 and CDR2: WSHSY and SAAADI. In DNA, the CDR3 is TGCGCCACCCACGGTTGGCAGGGGAATAACTATGGCTACACCTTC. Encoded protein: CATHGWQGNNYGYTF.

The V and J genes are TRBV5-1 and TRBJ1-1, with D maybe TRBD1 (5 bases). Germline V CDR1 and CDR2: SGHRS, YFSETQ. The V end was cut by 4 bases, the J end by 5 bases, with 12 bases between. The CDR3 extends over 13 amino acids. The CDR3 DNA follows: TGCGCCAGCAGCGGCGTGTGGGGGACTGAAGCTTTCTTT. This gives the protein CASSGVWGTEAFF.

The rearrangement uses TRBV20-1 and TRBJ2-2; 13 nucleotides line up with TRBD2. CDR1 is DFQATT, CDR2 SNEGSKA, per germline (reference sequence). V shed 0 bases and J 3 bases; nucleotides not matched to a gene: 1. The CDR3 is made up of 16 amino acids. In nucleotides, the CDR3 is TGCAGTGCTAGAGAACTAGCGGGAGGGGACACCGGGGAGCTGTTTTTT. Its protein is CSARELAGGDTGELFF.